This T cell receptor (beta chain) was found in a study of T cell responses to AZD1222 COVID-19 vaccine. Second-dose timings of about 4 or about 12 weeks were pooled. For this clone: Its matching antigen is unknown.

The CDR3 runs 16 residues. Germline assignment: CDR1 LNHDA and CDR2 SQIVND (reference sequence). The V gene end was trimmed by 6 bases and the J gene end by 7 bases; junction bases not matched to a gene: 14. Points from the study as a whole: Seropositivity was recorded at baseline in only 6 or 7 AZD1222 recipients. There were mostly white British donors and more females than males, and clonal diversity was possibly underestimated.

Sequenced by immunoSEQ multiplex PCR; TCRdb stores in-frame clones only, minus some. The sample has about 150,000 clones; approximately 91% are singletons. This clonotype was obtained from an adult who received the AZD1222 COVID-19 vaccine. The sample in question was peripheral blood, obtained 28 days after the second AZD1222 dose. The rearrangement links TRBV19 to TRBJ1-5, with 8 bases identical to TRBD1. This chain's CDR3 is CASRRLDRGGGQPQHF. The CDR3 DNA sequence: TGTGCCAGTAGGCGCCTCGACAGGGGCGGAGGCCAGCCCCAGCATTTT.